The 15 T cell receptor beta chains reported below all come from one sample, sequenced in a study of T cell changes during pregnancy in multiple sclerosis. Profiling relied on immunoSEQ multiplex PCR, and the TCRdb table lists in-frame clones only, not all of them. The sample includes about 27,000 clones, approximately 89% seen only once; the top ten take around a sixth. The sequencing used CD8+ T cells from peripheral blood mononuclear cells, collected in the second trimester of pregnancy. Every receptor here comes from a female donor with multiple sclerosis, enrolled in a pregnancy study.

V usage is TRBV6-5 and J usage is TRBJ1-4; no clear D gene. V lost 4 bases and J lost 6, with 9 bases in between. This CDR3 spans 13 amino acids. Germline V lookup: CDR1 MNHEY, CDR2 SVGAGI. CDR3 region: CASSWRRDEKLFF. In DNA, the CDR3 is TGTGCCAGCAGTTGGCGGAGGGATGAAAAACTGTTTTTT.

V and J are TRBV5-6 and TRBJ2-4, with a possible D match to TRBD1 (5 bases). Germline-derived CDR1 and CDR2 are SGHDT and YYEEEE. V was cut by 7 bases and J by 2 bases, with 7 bases left in between. The CDR3 sequence is 12 residues long. This CDR3 reads CASQGPKNIQYF. Here the CDR3 DNA reads TGTGCCAGCCAGGGCCCCAAAAACATTCAGTACTTC.

This clone was seen many times. The gene calls are TRBV6-4 and TRBJ2-1; a weak D match, TRBD2 (6 bases). V was trimmed by 0 bases and J by 7 bases, leaving 13 bases between them. Per the germline V gene, CDR1 is MRHNA and CDR2 is SNTAGT. The length of the CDR3 is 15 residues. The CDR3 nucleotides are TGTGCCAGCAGTGACTCTACCGGGACTCCTAATGAGCAGTTCTTC. Its protein is CASSDSTGTPNEQFF.

CDR3 sequence (DNA): TGTGCCAGCAGCCAAGGAGGGACTTTGATTAAAGAGACCCAGTACTTC. It translates to CASSQGGTLIKETQYF. J is TRBJ2-5 and V is TRBV14, with D tentatively TRBD2 (6 bases). CDR3 size: 16 residues. The germline V gene has CDR1 SGHDN and CDR2 FVKESK. Trimming removed 1 base from V and 3 bases from J, with 15 bases in between. Full variable domain (remainder filled in from reference TRBV14 and TRBJ2-5): EAGVTQFPSHSVIEKGQTVTLRCDPISGHDNLYWYRRVMGKEIKFLLHFVKESKQDESGMPNNRFLAERTGGTYSTLKVQPAELEDSGVYFCASSQGGTLIKETQYFGPGTRLLVL.

The genes are TRBV11-2 and TRBJ2-3, with 7 nucleotides matching TRBD1. V lost 4 bases and J lost 6; bases outside the gene matches: 7. In germline, CDR1 is SGHAT, CDR2 FQNNGV. The CDR3 consists of 14 residues. In nucleotides, the CDR3 is TGTGCCAGCAGCTCGCAGGGGGAGAGGGATACGCAGTATTTT. Translated: CASSSQGERDTQYF. Variable domain in full (rest from reference TRBV11-2 and TRBJ2-3): EAGVAQSPRYKIIEKRQSVAFWCNPISGHATLYWYQQILGQGPKLLIQFQNNGVVDDSQLPKDRFSAERLKGVDSTLKIQPAKLEDSAVYLCASSSQGERDTQYFGPGTRLTVL.

This clone was counted a single time. The J gene is TRBJ2-7, the V gene TRBV2; tentative D call: TRBD2 (6 bases). The CDR3 loop spans 13 amino acids. The V end lost 10 bases, the J end lost 4 bases, and 17 bases lay between the germline ends. The V gene's germline CDR1 is SNHLY and CDR2 FYNNEI. CDR3 DNA: TGTGCCATCCCGGGGGAAGGACGATACGAGCAGTACTTC. Its translation: CAIPGEGRYEQYF.

The gene calls are TRBV19 and TRBJ1-3, with D perhaps matching TRBD1 (5 bases). In germline, CDR1 is LNHDA, CDR2 SQIVND (reference sequence). CDR3 length: 13 residues. Trimming stripped 6 bases from V and 3 bases from J, with 9 bases between. CDR3: CASSWTSGNTIYF. The CDR3 DNA is TGTGCCAGTAGCTGGACAAGTGGAAACACCATATATTTT.

This chain connects TRBV28 to TRBJ1-2; tentative D call: TRBD1 (6 bases). This CDR3 region has 20 residues. V lost 2 bases, J lost 3 bases, and 28 bases lay in between. Germline V gene data show CDR1 as MDHEN and CDR2 as SYDVKM. The CDR3 DNA follows: TGTGCCAGCAGTTTAGGTGGGGGCTTCCGGGTTCCCCAAAGGCACTATGGCTACACCTTC. Translation: CASSLGGGFRVPQRHYGYTF.

V gene TRBV27 combines with J gene TRBJ2-7, with TRBD1 matching over 8 bases. This CDR3 is built from 15 residues. Germline values: CDR1 MNHEY, CDR2 SMNVEV (reference sequence). Trimming took 6 bases from V and 4 from J; bases not matched to a gene: 11. The DNA for the CDR3 is TGTGCCAGCAGCACTTCAGGGGGCCGTAAATACGAGCAGTACTTC. Amino acids: CASSTSGGRKYEQYF.

V usage is TRBV7-6 and J usage is TRBJ2-2; D remains unclear. V was shortened by 5 bases and J by 1 base, with 5 bases between the two germline ends. This CDR3 is built from 13 residues. CDR1 and CDR2 (germline): SGHVS, FNYEAQ. DNA for the CDR3: TGTGCCAGCAGCCGACAGAACACCGGGGAGCTGTTTTTT. Encoded protein: CASSRQNTGELFF.

The chain links TRBV9 to TRBJ2-1; 8 bases are shared with TRBD2. CDR1 and CDR2 from the germline V gene are SGDLS and YYNGEE. Trimming cost V 0 bases and J 5 bases; bases outside gene matches: 4. CDR3 length: 15 amino acids. CDR3 sequence (DNA): TGTGCCAGCAGCGTAGATACTAGCGGAGACAATGAGCAGTTCTTC. This gives the protein CASSVDTSGDNEQFF. Filled out from reference TRBV9 and TRBJ2-1, the complete variable domain reads DSGVTQTPKHLITATGQRVTLRCSPRSGDLSVYWYQQSLDQGLQFLIQYYNGEERAKGNILERFSAQQFPDLHSELNLSSLELGDSALYFCASSVDTSGDNEQFFGPGTRLTVL.

This sequence joins TRBV4-2 and TRBJ1-1; 10 bases match TRBD1. This CDR3 comprises 16 residues. V trimming: 1 base; J trimming: 1 base; junction bases outside the gene matches: 3. Germline V gene data show CDR1 as LGHNA and CDR2 as YNFKEQ. The CDR3 sequence is CASSQGQGAKNTEAFF. CDR3 sequence (DNA): TGTGCCAGCAGCCAAGGACAGGGGGCAAAGAACACTGAAGCTTTCTTT.

This chain joins TRBV5-4 and TRBJ1-4; the D is unclear. The CDR3 has 12 amino acids. Trimming took 3 bases from V and 8 from J, leaving 8 bases between them. The germline V gene has CDR1 SGHNT and CDR2 YYREEE (reference sequence). CDR3 DNA sequence: TGTGCCAGCAGCTACGGCGGAGAAAAACTGTTTTTT. Amino acid sequence: CASSYGGEKLFF. The variable domain in full, with the rest retrieved from reference TRBV5-4 and TRBJ1-4, is ETGVTQSPTHLIKTRGQQVTLRCSSQSGHNTVSWYQQALGQGPQFIFQYYREEENGRGNFPPRFSGLQFPNYSSELNVNALELDDSALYLCASSYGGEKLFFGSGTQLSVL.

The V and J genes are TRBV15 and TRBJ2-1; 8 bases agree with TRBD1. This CDR3 has 15 residues. CDR1 is LNHNV, CDR2 YYDKDF, per germline (reference sequence). Unmatched junction bases numbered 5, after V lost 0 bases and J lost 7 bases. The CDR3, as DNA: TGTGCCACCAGCAGAGAGCAGGGGGCGGGGAATGAGCAGTTCTTC. Protein sequence: CATSREQGAGNEQFF.

This clone was seen a single time. The chain joins TRBV4-3 to TRBJ2-7, with D perhaps TRBD1 (6 bases). Trimming removed 0 bases at V and 3 bases at J, with 12 bases between. Per the germline V gene, CDR1 is LGHNA and CDR2 is YSLEER. CDR3 size: 15 residues. The CDR3 DNA reads TGCGCCAGCAGCCAAGAAGCAGGGGCTAGCTACGAGCAGTACTTC. Protein product: CASSQEAGASYEQYF.